This T cell receptor beta chain was recovered during a study of blood T cell repertoires in COVID-19. Study overall: Sample material is recorded as cDNA or gDNA derived from T cells, B-cell-depleted T cells, or PBMCs.

In the source study's methods: Reference gene primer amplification yielded estimated nucleated cell counts. Only in-frame clones appear in the TCRdb table, and some are missing; sequencing was by immunoSEQ multiplex PCR. V and J calls and clone size are as listed in that table; D and trimming were resolved from the DNA. The sample carries tens of thousands of clones, around 86% recorded once. The CDR3 runs 15 residues. The trim removed 2 bases at V and 4 bases at J, leaving 5 bases unmatched. From germline, CDR1 is MNHEY and CDR2 SVGEGT. The genes are TRBV6-2 or TRBV6-3 and TRBJ2-3; 8 positions agree with TRBD2. Sequenced: peripheral blood. The clonotype was recovered from an elderly woman with active or convalescent COVID-19. Here the CDR3 reads CASSYLRGGPDTQYF. The CDR3 DNA reads TGTGCCAGCAGTTACCTACGGGGGGGCCCAGATACGCAGTATTTT.